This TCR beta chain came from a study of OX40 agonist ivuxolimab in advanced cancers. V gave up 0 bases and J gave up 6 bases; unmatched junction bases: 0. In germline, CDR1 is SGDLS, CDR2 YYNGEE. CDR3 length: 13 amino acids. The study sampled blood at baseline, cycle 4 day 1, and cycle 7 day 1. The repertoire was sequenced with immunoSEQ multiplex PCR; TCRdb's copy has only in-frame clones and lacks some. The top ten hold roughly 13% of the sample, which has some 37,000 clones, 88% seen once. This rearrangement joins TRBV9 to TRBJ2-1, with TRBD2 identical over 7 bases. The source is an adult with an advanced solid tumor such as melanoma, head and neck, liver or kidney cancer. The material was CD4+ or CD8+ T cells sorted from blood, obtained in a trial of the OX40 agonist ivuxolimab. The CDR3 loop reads CASSVGGSNEQFF. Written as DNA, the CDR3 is TGTGCCAGCAGCGTAGGCGGGAGCAATGAGCAGTTCTTC.